A selection of T cell receptor beta chains follows, all from one sample in a study of T cells in Graves' hyperthyroidism and ophthalmopathy. TCRdb independently ran MiXCR on the multiplex PCR reads; one entry per CDR3 protein. The sample lists around 280,000 distinct CDR3 sequences; about an eighth were seen once. The source material was blood. The receptors stem from a woman in her twenties or thirties with Graves' hyperthyroidism that later progressed to Graves' ophthalmopathy. The CDR3 runs from the conserved cysteine through the conserved F or W. A D gene is named only where the DNA matches it firmly. Clone size is shown for a subset of rows, as once, few, many or a class of expanded clone.

CDR3 protein,CDR3 DNA,J gene,V gene,clone size,D gene
CASRNQFNQPQHF,TGTGCCAGCAGAAACCAATTTAATCAGCCCCAGCATTTT,TRBJ1-5,TRBV28,many,NA
CASSVGAGTERTQYF,TGTGCCAGCAGCGTAGGAGCCGGGACAGAAAGGACCCAGTACTTC,TRBJ2-5,TRBV11-2,many,TRBD1
CASGSSGTSTDTQYF,TGTGCCAGCGGCTCTAGCGGGACTAGCACAGATACGCAGTATTTT,TRBJ2-3,TRBV7-6,many,TRBD2
CASSQGAGVNEQYF,TGTGCCAGCAGCCAAGGAGCGGGAGTTAACGAGCAGTACTTC,TRBJ2-7,TRBV3-1,many,TRBD2
CASSLTVTTEAFF,TGTGCCAGCAGCTTGACAGTTACCACTGAAGCTTTCTTT,TRBJ1-1,TRBV11-2,many,NA
CASSGGILRGGDTQYF,TGTGCCAGCAGTGGAGGGATCTTGCGTGGGGGCGATACGCAGTATTTT,TRBJ2-3,TRBV11-2,many,NA
CASSLGNTQYF,TGCGCCAGCAGCTTAGGCAATACGCAGTATTTT,TRBJ2-3,TRBV5-1,many,NA
CASSIGPPRDEQYF,TGCGCCAGCAGCATCGGACCCCCGAGGGACGAGCAGTACTTC,TRBJ2-7,TRBV5-1,many,NA
CASSQAYRVNEQFF,TGCGCCAGCAGCCAAGCTTACAGGGTGAATGAGCAGTTCTTC,TRBJ2-1,TRBV4-1,few,NA
CASSGQLTTNEKLFF,TGTGCCAGCAGTGGACAGTTAACAACTAATGAAAAACTGTTTTTT,TRBJ1-4,TRBV2,many,NA
CASSYEGSGGNTIYF,TGTGCCAGCAGTTACGAGGGATCCGGCGGAAACACCATATATTTT,TRBJ1-3,TRBV6-1,many,NA
CASSQVWQGVGELFF,TGTGCCAGCAGCCAGGTCTGGCAGGGCGTCGGGGAGCTGTTTTTT,TRBJ2-2,TRBV3-1,NA,NA
CASNPFGTGGGNNEQFF,TGTGCCAGCAACCCCTTCGGGACAGGGGGCGGAAACAATGAGCAGTTCTTC,TRBJ2-1,TRBV6-1,few,TRBD1
CASSTDNEETQYF,TGTGCCAGCAGTACCGACAACGAAGAGACCCAGTACTTC,TRBJ2-5,TRBV2,many,NA
CASRGTGSNEQYF,TGTGCCAGCAGGGGGACAGGGTCGAACGAGCAGTACTTC,TRBJ2-7,TRBV6-1,few,TRBD1
CASSSGPTYNEQFF,TGTGCCAGCAGTTCCGGGCCCACCTACAATGAGCAGTTCTTC,TRBJ2-1,TRBV6-4,few,NA
CASSPKGLAGGEQYF,TGCGCCAGCAGCCCGAAGGGACTAGCGGGAGGGGAGCAGTACTTC,TRBJ2-7,TRBV5-1,many,TRBD2
CASSVRDSGNQPQHF,TGTGCCAGTAGTGTCAGAGACAGCGGCAATCAGCCCCAGCATTTT,TRBJ1-5,TRBV19,NA,NA
CASSDRAAGANVLTF,TGTGCCAGCAGTGACAGGGCGGCTGGGGCCAACGTCCTGACTTTC,TRBJ2-6,TRBV6-1,few,NA
CASSVGGNRNQPQHF,TGTGCCAGCAGCGTAGGGGGGAATCGCAATCAGCCCCAGCATTTT,TRBJ1-5,TRBV9,NA,NA
CASSHRLAPTYEQYF,TGTGCCAGCAGCCATAGACTAGCGCCTACCTACGAGCAGTACTTC,TRBJ2-7,TRBV3-1,many,TRBD2
CASSQEGTGPRTEAFF,TGTGCCAGCAGCCAAGAGGGGACAGGGCCCCGCACTGAAGCTTTCTTT,TRBJ1-1,TRBV3-1,many,TRBD1
CASTERRSSYEQYF,TGTGCCAGCACAGAAAGACGGAGCTCCTACGAGCAGTACTTC,TRBJ2-7,TRBV2,many,NA
CASSVGDGSYEQYF,TGTGCCAGCAGCGTAGGGGACGGCTCCTACGAGCAGTACTTC,TRBJ2-7,TRBV9,few,NA
CAPGWDRGMCTEAFF,TGTGCCCCCGGCTGGGACAGGGGGATGTGCACTGAAGCTTTCTTT,TRBJ1-1,TRBV11-3,NA,TRBD1
CSARATLGSSYEQYF,TGCAGTGCTAGAGCCACATTGGGATCATCCTACGAGCAGTACTTC,TRBJ2-7,TRBV20-1,many,NA
CAWSVWGGSYNEQFF,TGTGCCTGGAGTGTATGGGGGGGCTCCTACAATGAGCAGTTCTTC,TRBJ2-1,TRBV30,many,TRBD2
CASSASGTSQETQYF,TGTGCCAGCAGCGCCTCCGGGACTTCACAAGAGACCCAGTACTTC,TRBJ2-5,TRBV7-9,many,NA
CASILGGYTMEQFF,TGTGCCAGCATTTTAGGAGGCTACACAATGGAGCAGTTCTTC,TRBJ2-1,TRBV6-2/TRBV6-3,many,NA
CASAQYSVGGYTF,TGTGCCAGCGCACAGTACTCAGTGGGTGGCTACACCTTC,TRBJ1-2,TRBV12-3/TRBV12-4,many,NA
CASGGGWDSPLHF,TGTGCTAGTGGTGGGGGTTGGGATTCACCCCTCCACTTT,TRBJ1-6,TRBV28,NA,NA
CASRSPGLGYQAFF,TGTGCCAGCAGATCCCCGGGACTGGGTTACCAAGCTTTCTTT,TRBJ1-1,TRBV28,many,NA
CASSPRGQGKAFF,TGTGCCAGCAGTCCCCGTGGACAGGGTAAAGCTTTCTTT,TRBJ1-1,TRBV27,many,TRBD1
CASSPQREGFAGELFF,TGTGCCAGCAGCCCCCAGCGGGAGGGTTTTGCCGGGGAGCTGTTTTTT,TRBJ2-2,TRBV9,NA,TRBD2
CASSESSGGEQFF,TGTGCCAGCAGTGAATCTAGCGGGGGTGAGCAGTTCTTC,TRBJ2-1,TRBV2,many,TRBD2
CAISVSASDTGELFF,TGTGCCATCAGTGTGAGCGCGAGCGACACCGGGGAGCTGTTTTTT,TRBJ2-2,TRBV10-3,many,NA
CASSLGGQGIYEQYF,TGTGCCAGCAGCTTAGGGGGACAGGGCATCTACGAGCAGTACTTC,TRBJ2-7,TRBV7-6,NA,TRBD1
CAWSVRGRETQYF,TGTGCCTGGAGTGTGAGGGGGCGCGAGACCCAGTACTTC,TRBJ2-5,TRBV30,many,TRBD1
CASSPRLAGGLYEQYF,TGTGCCAGCAGTCCCCGGTTAGCGGGAGGGCTATACGAGCAGTACTTC,TRBJ2-7,TRBV27,many,TRBD2
CASSPGQGAGANVLTF,TGTGCCAGCAGTCCCGGACAGGGCGCAGGGGCCAACGTCCTGACTTTC,TRBJ2-6,TRBV7-3,many,TRBD1
CASSYSMSAAVTEAFF,TGTGCCAGCAGTTACTCGATGTCAGCGGCGGTAACTGAAGCTTTCTTT,TRBJ1-1,TRBV6-5,many,NA
CASRGQPTVGNQPQHF,TGTGCCAGCAGGGGACAGCCAACTGTTGGCAATCAGCCCCAGCATTTT,TRBJ1-5,TRBV12-3/TRBV12-4,NA,TRBD1
CASSPTKERIGEQYF,TGTGCCAGCAGCCCGACAAAGGAGCGAATCGGCGAGCAGTACTTC,TRBJ2-7,TRBV9,many,NA
CASSPVGGGFYRSSYEQYF,TGTGCCAGCAGCCCGGTGGGAGGGGGCTTCTATCGGTCTTCCTACGAGCAGTACTTC,TRBJ2-7,TRBV6-2/TRBV6-3,NA,NA
CASSPEANTDTQYF,TGTGCCAGCAGCCCCGAGGCAAACACAGATACGCAGTATTTT,TRBJ2-3,TRBV7-9,many,NA
CASSWGREQFF,TGTGCCAGCAGTTGGGGGCGGGAGCAGTTCTTC,TRBJ2-1,TRBV6-2/TRBV6-3,many,NA
CASSQVQRPSPEQYF,TGTGCCAGCAGCCAAGTGCAGCGGCCGTCTCCCGAGCAGTACTTC,TRBJ2-7,TRBV3-1,many,NA
CAISGAGTDYNEQFF,TGTGCCATCAGTGGGGCCGGGACAGACTACAATGAGCAGTTCTTC,TRBJ2-1,TRBV10-3,many,TRBD1